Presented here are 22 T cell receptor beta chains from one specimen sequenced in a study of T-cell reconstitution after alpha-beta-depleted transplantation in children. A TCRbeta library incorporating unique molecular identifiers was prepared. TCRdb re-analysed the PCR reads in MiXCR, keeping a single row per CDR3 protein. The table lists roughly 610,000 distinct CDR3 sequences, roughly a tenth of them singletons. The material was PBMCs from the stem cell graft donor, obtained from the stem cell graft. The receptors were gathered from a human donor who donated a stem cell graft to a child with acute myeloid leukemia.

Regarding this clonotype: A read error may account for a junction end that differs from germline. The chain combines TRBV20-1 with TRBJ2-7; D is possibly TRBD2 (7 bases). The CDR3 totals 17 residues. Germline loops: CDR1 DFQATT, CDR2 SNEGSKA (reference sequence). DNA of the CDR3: TGCTGTGCTAGAGATTGGGGGCGTCGGGGAGGGCCCTACGAGCAGTACTTC. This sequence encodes CCARDWGRRGGPYEQYF.

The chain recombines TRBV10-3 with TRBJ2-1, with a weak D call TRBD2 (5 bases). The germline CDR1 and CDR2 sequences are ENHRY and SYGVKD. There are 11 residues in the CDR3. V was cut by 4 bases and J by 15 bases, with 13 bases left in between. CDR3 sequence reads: CAISVEPEGFF. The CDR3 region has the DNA TGTGCCATCAGTGTTGAACCCGAGGGGTTCTTC.

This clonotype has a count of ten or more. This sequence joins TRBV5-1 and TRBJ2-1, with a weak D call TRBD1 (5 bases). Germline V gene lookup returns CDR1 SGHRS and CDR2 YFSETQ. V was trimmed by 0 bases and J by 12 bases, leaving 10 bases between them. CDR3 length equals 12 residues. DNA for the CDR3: TGCGCCAGCAGCTTGGAGGGGCTAGGGCAGTTCTTC. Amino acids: CASSLEGLGQFF.

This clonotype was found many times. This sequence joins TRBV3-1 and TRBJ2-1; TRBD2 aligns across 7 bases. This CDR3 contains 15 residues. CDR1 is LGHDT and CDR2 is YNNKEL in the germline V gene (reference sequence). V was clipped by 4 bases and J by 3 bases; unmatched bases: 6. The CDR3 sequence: CASSLRIAGYNEQFF. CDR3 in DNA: TGTGCCAGCAGCCTCCGGATAGCGGGCTACAATGAGCAGTTCTTC.

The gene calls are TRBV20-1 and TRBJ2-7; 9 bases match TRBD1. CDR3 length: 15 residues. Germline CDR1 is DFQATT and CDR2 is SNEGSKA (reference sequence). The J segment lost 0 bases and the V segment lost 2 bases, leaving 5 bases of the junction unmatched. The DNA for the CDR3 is TGCAGTGCTAGACCCCGGGACAGGGTCTCCTACGAGCAGTACTTC. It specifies CSARPRDRVSYEQYF.

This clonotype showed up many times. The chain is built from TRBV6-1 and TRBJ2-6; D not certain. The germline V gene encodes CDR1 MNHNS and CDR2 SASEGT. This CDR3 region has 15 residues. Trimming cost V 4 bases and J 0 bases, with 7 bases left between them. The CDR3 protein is CASSGASSGANVLTF. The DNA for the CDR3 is TGTGCCAGCAGTGGTGCCAGCTCTGGGGCCAACGTCCTGACTTTC.

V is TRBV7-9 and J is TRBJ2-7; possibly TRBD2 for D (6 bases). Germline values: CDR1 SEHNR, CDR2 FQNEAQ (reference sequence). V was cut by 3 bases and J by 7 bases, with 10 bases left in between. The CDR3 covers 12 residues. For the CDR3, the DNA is TGTGCCAGCAGCTTTTGGGAGGAAGAGCAGTACTTC. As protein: CASSFWEEEQYF.

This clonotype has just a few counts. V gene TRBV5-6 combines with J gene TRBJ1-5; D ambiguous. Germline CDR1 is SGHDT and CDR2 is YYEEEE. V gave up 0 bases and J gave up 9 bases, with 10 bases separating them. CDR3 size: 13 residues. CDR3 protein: CASSLGGSGPQHF. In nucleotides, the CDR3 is TGTGCCAGCAGCTTGGGAGGGTCCGGGCCCCAGCATTTT.

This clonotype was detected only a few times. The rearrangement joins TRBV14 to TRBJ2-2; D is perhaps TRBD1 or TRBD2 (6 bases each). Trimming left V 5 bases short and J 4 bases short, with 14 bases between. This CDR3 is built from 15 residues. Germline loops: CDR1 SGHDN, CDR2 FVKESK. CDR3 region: CASSVLGGGTGELFF. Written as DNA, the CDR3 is TGTGCCAGCAGCGTCCTCGGAGGGGGCACCGGGGAGCTGTTTTTT.

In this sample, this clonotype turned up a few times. The CDR3 DNA reads TGTGCCAGCAGCTTACTTGAGCGAAACCCCTACAATGAGCAGTTCTTC. As protein: CASSLLERNPYNEQFF. V is TRBV7-2 and J is TRBJ2-1; no clear D gene. Trimming cost V 2 bases and J 2 bases, with 13 bases left between them. CDR1 SGHTA and CDR2 FQGNSA come from the germline V gene. The CDR3 is 16 residues long.

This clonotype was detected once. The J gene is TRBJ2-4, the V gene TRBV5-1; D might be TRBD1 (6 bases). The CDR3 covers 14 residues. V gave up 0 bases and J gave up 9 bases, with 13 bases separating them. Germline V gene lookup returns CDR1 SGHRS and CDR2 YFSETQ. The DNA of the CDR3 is TGCGCCAGCAGCTTGGCCCAGGGGCGAGGCATTCAGTACTTC. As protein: CASSLAQGRGIQYF.

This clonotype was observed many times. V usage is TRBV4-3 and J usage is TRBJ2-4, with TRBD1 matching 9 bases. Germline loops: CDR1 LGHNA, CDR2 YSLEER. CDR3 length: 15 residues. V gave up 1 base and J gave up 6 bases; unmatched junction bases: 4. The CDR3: CASSQVQTGGNIQYF. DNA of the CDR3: TGCGCCAGCAGCCAAGTTCAGACAGGGGGAAACATTCAGTACTTC.

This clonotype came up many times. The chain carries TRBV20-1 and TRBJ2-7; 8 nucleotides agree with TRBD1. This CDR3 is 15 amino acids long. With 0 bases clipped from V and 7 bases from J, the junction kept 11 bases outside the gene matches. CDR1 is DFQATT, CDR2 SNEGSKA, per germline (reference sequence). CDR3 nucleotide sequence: TGCAGTGCTAGAGATAGGTGGCAGGGGGCTAGGGAGCAGTACTTC. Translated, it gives CSARDRWQGAREQYF.

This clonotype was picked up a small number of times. The CDR3 coding sequence is TGTGCCAGCAGGTCCTGGACTAGCGGGAGAGCAGATACGCAGTATTTT. Protein product: CASRSWTSGRADTQYF. The rearrangement links TRBV12-3 or TRBV12-4 to TRBJ2-3, with 13 bases lining up with TRBD2. V lost 6 bases and J lost 4; bases outside the gene matches: 7. This CDR3 is built from 16 residues.

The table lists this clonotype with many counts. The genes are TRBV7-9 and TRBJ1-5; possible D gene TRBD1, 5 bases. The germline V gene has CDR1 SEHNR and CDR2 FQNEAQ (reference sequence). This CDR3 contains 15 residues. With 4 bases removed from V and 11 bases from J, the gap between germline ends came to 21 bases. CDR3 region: CASSSDGSLLRAQHF. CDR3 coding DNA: TGTGCCAGCAGCTCCGACGGGTCGTTGCTCAGGGCCCAGCATTTT.

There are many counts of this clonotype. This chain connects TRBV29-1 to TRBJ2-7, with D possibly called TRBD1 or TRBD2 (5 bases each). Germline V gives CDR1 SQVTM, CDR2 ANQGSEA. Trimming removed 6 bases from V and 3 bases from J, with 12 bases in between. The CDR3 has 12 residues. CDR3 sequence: CSVGTVGYEQYF. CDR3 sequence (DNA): TGCAGCGTCGGGACGGTCGGCTACGAGCAGTACTTC.

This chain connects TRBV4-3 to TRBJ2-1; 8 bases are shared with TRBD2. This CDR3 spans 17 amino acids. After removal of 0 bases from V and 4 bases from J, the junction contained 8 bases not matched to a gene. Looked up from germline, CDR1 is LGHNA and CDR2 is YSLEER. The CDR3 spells CASSQDLTSGRYNEQFF. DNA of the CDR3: TGCGCCAGCAGCCAAGATTTGACCAGCGGGAGATACAATGAGCAGTTCTTC.

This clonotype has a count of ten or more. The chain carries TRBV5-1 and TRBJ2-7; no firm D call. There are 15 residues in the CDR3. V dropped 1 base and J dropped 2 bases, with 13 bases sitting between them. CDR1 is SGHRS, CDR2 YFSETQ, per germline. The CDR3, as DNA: TGCGCCAGCAGCTTGCGAGATGGTGGTCCCTACGAGCAGTACTTC. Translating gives CASSLRDGGPYEQYF.

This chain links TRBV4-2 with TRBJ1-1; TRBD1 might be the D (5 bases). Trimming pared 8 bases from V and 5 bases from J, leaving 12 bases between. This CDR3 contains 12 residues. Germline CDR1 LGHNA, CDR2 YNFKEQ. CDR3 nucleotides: TGTGCCAGCTGGGGGGTAGAGACTGAAGCTTTCTTT. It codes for CASWGVETEAFF.

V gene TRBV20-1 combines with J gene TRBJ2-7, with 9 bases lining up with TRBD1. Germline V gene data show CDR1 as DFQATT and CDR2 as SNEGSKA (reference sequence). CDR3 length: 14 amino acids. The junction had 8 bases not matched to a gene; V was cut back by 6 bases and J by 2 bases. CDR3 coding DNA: TGCAGTGCGATCCGGGACAGGGAGCCCTACGAGCAGTACTTC. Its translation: CSAIRDREPYEQYF.

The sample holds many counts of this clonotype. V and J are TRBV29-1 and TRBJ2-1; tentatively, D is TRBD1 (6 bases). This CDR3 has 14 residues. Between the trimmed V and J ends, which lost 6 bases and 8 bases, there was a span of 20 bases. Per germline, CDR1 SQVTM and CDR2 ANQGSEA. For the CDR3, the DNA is TGCAGCGTGGCTTCAGGGGCTCGGAGCGATGAGCAGTTCTTC. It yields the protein CSVASGARSDEQFF.

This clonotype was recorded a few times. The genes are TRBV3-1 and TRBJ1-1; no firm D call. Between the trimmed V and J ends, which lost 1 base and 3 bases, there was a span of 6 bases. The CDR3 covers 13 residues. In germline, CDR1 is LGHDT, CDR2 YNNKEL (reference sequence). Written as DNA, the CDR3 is TGTGCCAGCAGCCAAGCTGGCTACACTGAAGCTTTCTTT. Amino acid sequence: CASSQAGYTEAFF.